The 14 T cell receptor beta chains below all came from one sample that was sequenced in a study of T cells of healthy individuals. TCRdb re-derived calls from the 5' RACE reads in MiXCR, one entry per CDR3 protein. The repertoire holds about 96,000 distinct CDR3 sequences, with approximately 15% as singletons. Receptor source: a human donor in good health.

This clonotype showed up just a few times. The CDR3 DNA reads TGTGCCAGCAGCCGACTAGCGGGAGGGCTGGATACGCAGTATTTT. Translated, it gives CASSRLAGGLDTQYF. J is TRBJ2-3 and V is TRBV6-5, with 14 bases matching TRBD2. With 6 bases clipped from V and 6 bases from J, the junction kept 5 bases outside the gene matches. The germline CDR1 and CDR2 sequences are MNHEY and SVGAGI. There are 15 residues in the CDR3.

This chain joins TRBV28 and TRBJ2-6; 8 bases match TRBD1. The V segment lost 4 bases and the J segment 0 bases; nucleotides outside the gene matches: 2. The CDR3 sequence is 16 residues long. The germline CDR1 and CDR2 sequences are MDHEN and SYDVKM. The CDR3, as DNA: TGTGCCAGCAGTTGGGACAGGAGCTCTGGGGCCAACGTCCTGACTTTC. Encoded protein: CASSWDRSSGANVLTF.

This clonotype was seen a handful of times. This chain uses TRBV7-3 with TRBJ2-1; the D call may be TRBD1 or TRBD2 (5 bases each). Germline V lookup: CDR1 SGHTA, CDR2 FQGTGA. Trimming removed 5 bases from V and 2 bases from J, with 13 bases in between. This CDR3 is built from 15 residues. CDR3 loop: CASSPRGAPYNEQFF. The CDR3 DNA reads TGTGCCAGCAGCCCCAGAGGGGCGCCCTACAATGAGCAGTTCTTC.

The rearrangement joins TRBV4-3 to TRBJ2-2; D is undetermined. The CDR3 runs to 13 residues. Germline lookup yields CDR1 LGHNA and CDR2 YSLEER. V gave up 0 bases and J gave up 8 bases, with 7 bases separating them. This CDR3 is CASSQEVRGELFF. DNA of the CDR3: TGCGCCAGCAGCCAAGAAGTTAGGGGGGAGCTGTTTTTT.

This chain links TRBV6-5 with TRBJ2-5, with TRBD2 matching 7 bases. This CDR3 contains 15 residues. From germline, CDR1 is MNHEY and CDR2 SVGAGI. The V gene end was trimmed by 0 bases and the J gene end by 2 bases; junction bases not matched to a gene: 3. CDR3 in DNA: TGTGCCAGCAGTTACTCCGGGGGGAGGCAAGAGACCCAGTACTTC. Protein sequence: CASSYSGGRQETQYF.

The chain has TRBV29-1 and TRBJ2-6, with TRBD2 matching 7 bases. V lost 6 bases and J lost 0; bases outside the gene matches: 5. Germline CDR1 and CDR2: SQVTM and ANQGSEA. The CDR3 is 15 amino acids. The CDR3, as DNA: TGCAGCGTCGCGGGGGTTAGCTCTGGGGCCAACGTCCTGACTTTC. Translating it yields CSVAGVSSGANVLTF.

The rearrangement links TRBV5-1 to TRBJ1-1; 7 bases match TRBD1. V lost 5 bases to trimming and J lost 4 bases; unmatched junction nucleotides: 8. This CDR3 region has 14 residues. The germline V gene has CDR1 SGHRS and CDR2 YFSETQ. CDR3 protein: CASRGGQAATEAFF. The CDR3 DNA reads TGCGCCAGCAGGGGCGGACAGGCGGCCACTGAAGCTTTCTTT.

CDR3 protein: CASARDHTDTQYF. The CDR3 DNA reads TGTGCCAGCGCTCGGGACCACACAGATACGCAGTATTTT. The rearrangement links TRBV6-1 to TRBJ2-3; D is possibly TRBD1 or TRBD2 (5 bases each). Trimming shortened V by 8 bases and J by 2 bases, and 11 bases separated the two germline ends. Germline V gives CDR1 MNHNS, CDR2 SASEGT. The CDR3 is 13 amino acids.

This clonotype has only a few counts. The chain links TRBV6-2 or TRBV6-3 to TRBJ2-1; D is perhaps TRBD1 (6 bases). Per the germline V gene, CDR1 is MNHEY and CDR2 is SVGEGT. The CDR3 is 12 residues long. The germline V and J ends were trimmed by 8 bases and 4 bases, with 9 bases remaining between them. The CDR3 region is CASGTPYNEQFF. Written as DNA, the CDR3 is TGTGCCAGCGGGACACCTTACAATGAGCAGTTCTTC.

This CDR3 reads CSASRQYTDTQYF. CDR3 in DNA: TGCAGTGCTAGTCGGCAGTACACAGATACGCAGTATTTT. The chain employs TRBV20-1 and TRBJ2-3, with D uncertain. V lost 3 bases and J 2 bases, leaving 9 bases between the germline ends. The CDR3 loop spans 13 amino acids. Germline V gives CDR1 DFQATT, CDR2 SNEGSKA (reference sequence).

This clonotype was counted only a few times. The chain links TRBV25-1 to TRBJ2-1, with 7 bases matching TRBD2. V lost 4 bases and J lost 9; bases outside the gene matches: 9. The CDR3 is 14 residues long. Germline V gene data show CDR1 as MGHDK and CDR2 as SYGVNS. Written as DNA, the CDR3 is TGTGCCAGCAGTGGGGTGGGAAGCGGGGTTGAGCAGTTCTTC. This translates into CASSGVGSGVEQFF. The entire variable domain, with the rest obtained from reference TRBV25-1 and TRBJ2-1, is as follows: EADIYQTPRYLVIGTGKKITLECSQTMGHDKMYWYQQDPGMELHLIHYSYGVNSTEKGDLSSESTVSRIRTEHFPLTLESARPSHTSQYLCASSGVGSGVEQFFGPGTRLTVL.

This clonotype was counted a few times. This chain's CDR3 is CASAPGQRQYF. The CDR3 coding sequence is TGTGCCAGCGCGCCTGGACAGAGGCAGTATTTT. The chain has TRBV2 and TRBJ2-3; a weak D match, TRBD1 (6 bases). The germline gives CDR1 SNHLY, CDR2 FYNNEI. The V and J ends lost 8 bases and 11 bases respectively, with 14 bases between them. The CDR3 is made up of 11 amino acids.

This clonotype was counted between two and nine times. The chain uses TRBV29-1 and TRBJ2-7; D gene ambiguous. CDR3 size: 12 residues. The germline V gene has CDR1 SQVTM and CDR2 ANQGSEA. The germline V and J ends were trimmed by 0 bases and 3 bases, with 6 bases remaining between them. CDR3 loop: CSVEDGNYEQYF. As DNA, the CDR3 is TGCAGCGTTGAAGACGGAAACTACGAGCAGTACTTC.

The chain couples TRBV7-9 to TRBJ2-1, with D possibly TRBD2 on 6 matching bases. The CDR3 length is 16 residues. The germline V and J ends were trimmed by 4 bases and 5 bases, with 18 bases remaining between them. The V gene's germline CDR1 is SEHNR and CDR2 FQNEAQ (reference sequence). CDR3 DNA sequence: TGTGCCAGCAGCTCCTTAGCGGACTACGGGCACAATGAGCAGTTCTTC. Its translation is CASSSLADYGHNEQFF.